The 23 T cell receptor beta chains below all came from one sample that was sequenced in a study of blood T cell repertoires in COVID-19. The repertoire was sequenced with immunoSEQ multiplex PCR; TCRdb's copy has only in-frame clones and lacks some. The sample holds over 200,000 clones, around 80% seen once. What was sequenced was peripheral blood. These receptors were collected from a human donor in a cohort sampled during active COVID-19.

The CDR3 sequence is CASSKGGTEAFF. CDR3 DNA: TGTGCCAGCAGCAAAGGGGGCACTGAAGCTTTCTTT. The chain combines TRBV5-6 with TRBJ1-1; perhaps TRBD1 as D (6 bases). The CDR3 covers 12 residues. Trimming removed 4 bases from V and 4 bases from J, with 8 bases in between. Germline loops: CDR1 SGHDT, CDR2 YYEEEE.

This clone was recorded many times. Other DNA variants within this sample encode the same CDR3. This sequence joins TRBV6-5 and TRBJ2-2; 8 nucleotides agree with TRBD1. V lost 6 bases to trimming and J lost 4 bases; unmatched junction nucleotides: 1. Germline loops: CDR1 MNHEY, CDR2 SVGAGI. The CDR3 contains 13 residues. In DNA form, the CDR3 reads TGTGCCAGCAGCAGGGGGCGCACCGGGGAGCTGTTTTTT. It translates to CASSRGRTGELFF.

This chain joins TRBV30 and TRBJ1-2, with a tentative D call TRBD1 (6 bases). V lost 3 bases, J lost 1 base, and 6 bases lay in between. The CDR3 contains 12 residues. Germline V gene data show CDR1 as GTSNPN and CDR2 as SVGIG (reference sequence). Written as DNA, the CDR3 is TGTGCCTGGAGCAGGGGTAACTATGGCTACACCTTC. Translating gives CAWSRGNYGYTF.

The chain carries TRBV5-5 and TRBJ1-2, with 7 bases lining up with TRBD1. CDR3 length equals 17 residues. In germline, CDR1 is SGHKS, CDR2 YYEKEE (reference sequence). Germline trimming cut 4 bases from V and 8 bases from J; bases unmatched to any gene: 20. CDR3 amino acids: CASSPATGSFTARGYTF. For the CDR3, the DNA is TGTGCCAGCAGCCCAGCGACAGGGAGCTTCACAGCCAGGGGCTACACCTTC.

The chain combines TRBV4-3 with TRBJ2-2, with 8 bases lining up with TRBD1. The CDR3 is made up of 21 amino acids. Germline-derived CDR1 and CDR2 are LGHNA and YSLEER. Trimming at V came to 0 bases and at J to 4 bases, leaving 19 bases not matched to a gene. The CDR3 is CASSQDWIRRDRRGPTGELFF. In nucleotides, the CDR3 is TGCGCCAGCAGCCAAGATTGGATACGCCGGGACAGGAGGGGGCCCACCGGGGAGCTGTTTTTT.

The DNA for the CDR3 is TGTGCCAGTAGTATAGCGGGAGCGGCCTACAATGAGCAGTTCTTC. Translated, it gives CASSIAGAAYNEQFF. This chain links TRBV19 with TRBJ2-1; possibly TRBD2 for D (6 bases). V was trimmed by 1 base and J by 2 bases, leaving 9 bases between them. The CDR3 has 15 amino acids. Germline CDR1 and CDR2: LNHDA and SQIVND (reference sequence).

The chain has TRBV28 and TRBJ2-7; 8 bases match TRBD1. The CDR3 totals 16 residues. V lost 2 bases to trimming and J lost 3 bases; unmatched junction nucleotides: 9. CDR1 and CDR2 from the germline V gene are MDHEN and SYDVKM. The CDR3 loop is CASSLTDRDYYYEQYF. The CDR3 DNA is TGTGCCAGCAGTTTAACGGACAGGGATTATTACTACGAGCAGTACTTC.

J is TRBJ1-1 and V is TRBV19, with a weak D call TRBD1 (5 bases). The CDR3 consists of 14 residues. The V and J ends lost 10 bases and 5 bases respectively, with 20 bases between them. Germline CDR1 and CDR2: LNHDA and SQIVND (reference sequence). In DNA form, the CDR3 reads TGTGCCACCCCCTCTCGTGGGGGAGGGACTGAAGCTTTCTTT. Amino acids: CATPSRGGGTEAFF.

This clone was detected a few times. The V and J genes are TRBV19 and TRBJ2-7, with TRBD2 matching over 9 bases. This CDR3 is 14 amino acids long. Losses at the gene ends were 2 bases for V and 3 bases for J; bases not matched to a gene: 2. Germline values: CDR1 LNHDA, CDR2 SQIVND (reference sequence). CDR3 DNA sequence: TGTGCCAGTAGTATAAGGACTAGCGTCTACGAGCAGTACTTC. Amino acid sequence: CASSIRTSVYEQYF. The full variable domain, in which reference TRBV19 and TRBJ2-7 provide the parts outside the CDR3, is DGGITQSPKYLFRKEGQNVTLSCEQNLNHDAMYWYRQDPGQGLRLIYYSQIVNDFQKGDIAEGYSVSREKKESFPLTVTSAQKNPTAFYLCASSIRTSVYEQYFGPGTRLTVT.

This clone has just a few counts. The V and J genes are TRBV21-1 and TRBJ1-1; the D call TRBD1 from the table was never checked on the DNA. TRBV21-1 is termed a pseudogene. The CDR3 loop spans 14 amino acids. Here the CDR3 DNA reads TGTGCCAGCAGCAAAGGACCTTTCAGGGGTGAAGCTTTCTTT. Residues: CASSKGPFRGEAFF.

The CDR3 DNA is TGTGCCAGCAGCTTTCAGGGGAGCGACGAGCAGTACTTC. This sequence encodes CASSFQGSDEQYF. This chain uses TRBV7-9 with TRBJ2-7, with a possible D match to TRBD1 (6 bases). CDR1 SEHNR and CDR2 FQNEAQ come from the germline V gene (reference sequence). There are 13 residues in the CDR3. V was pared by 3 bases and J by 5 bases, with 11 bases between.

The CDR3 reads CASSPPLAGVETQYF. The CDR3 DNA follows: TGTGCCAGCTCACCACCGCTAGCGGGAGTTGAGACCCAGTACTTC. This sequence joins TRBV18 and TRBJ2-5; 10 bases line up with TRBD2. This CDR3 is built from 15 residues. V gave up 0 bases and J gave up 5 bases; unmatched junction bases: 3. Germline V gene lookup returns CDR1 KGHSH and CDR2 LQKENI. Full variable domain (outside the CDR3, taken from reference TRBV18 and TRBJ2-5): NAGVMQNPRHLVRRRGQEARLRCSPMKGHSHVYWYRQLPEEGLKFMVYLQKENIIDESGMPKERFSAEFPKEGPSILRIQQVVRGDSAAYFCASSPPLAGVETQYFGPGTRLLVL.

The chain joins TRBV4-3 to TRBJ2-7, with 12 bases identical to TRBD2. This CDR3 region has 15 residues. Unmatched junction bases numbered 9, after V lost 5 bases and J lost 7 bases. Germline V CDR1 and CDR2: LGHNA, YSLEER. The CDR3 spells CASSARLAGAEEQYF. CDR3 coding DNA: TGCGCCAGCAGCGCCCGACTAGCGGGAGCGGAGGAGCAGTACTTC.

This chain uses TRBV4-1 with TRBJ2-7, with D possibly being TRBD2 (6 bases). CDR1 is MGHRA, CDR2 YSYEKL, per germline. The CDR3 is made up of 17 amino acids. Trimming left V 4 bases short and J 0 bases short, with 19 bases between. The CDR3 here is CASSPSSRGRSSYEQYF. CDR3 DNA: TGCGCCAGCAGCCCCAGTTCCCGTGGGAGGTCCTCCTACGAGCAGTACTTC.

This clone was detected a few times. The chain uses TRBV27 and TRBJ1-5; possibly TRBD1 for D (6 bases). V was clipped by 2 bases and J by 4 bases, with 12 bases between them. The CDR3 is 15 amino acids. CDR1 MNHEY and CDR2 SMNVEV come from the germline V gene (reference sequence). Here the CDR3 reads CASSLGGSKNQPQHF. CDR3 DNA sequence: TGTGCCAGCAGTTTAGGGGGCAGTAAGAATCAGCCCCAGCATTTT.

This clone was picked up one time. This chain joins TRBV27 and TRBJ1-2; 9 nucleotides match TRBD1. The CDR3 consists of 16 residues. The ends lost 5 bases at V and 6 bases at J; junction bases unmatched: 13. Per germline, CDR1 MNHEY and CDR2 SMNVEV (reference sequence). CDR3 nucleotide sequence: TGTGCCAGCAGTCACCTACCGGGACAGGGTTTTGATGGCTACACCTTC. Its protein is CASSHLPGQGFDGYTF.

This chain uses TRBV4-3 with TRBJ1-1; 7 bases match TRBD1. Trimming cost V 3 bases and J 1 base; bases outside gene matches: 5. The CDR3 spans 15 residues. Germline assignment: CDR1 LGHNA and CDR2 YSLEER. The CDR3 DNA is TGCGCCAGCAGCCAGTACAGGGGAGGGAACACTGAAGCTTTCTTT. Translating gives CASSQYRGGNTEAFF.

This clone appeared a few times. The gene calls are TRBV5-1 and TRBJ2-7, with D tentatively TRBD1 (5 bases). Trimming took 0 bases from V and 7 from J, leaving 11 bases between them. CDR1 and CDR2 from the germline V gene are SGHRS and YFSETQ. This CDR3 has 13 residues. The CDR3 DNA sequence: TGCGCCAGCAGCTTGGATGTGGGGCAGGAGCAGTACTTC. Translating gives CASSLDVGQEQYF. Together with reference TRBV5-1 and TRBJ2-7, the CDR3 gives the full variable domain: KAGVTQTPRYLIKTRGQQVTLSCSPISGHRSVSWYQQTPGQGLQFLFEYFSETQRNKGNFPGRFSGRQFSNSRSEMNVSTLELGDSALYLCASSLDVGQEQYFGPGTRLTVT.

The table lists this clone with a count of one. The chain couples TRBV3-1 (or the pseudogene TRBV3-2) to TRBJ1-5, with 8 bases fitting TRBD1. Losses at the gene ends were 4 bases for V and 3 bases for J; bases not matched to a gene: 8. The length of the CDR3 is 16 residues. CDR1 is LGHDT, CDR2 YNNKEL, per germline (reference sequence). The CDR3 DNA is TGTGCCAGCAGCCCCAGGACAGGGAACCTCAATCAGCCCCAGCATTTT. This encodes CASSPRTGNLNQPQHF.

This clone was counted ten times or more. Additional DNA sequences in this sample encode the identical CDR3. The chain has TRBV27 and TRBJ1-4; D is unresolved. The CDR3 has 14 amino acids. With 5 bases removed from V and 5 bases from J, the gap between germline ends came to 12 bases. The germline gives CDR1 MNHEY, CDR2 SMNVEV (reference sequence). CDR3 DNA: TGTGCCAGCAGTCCTCGGGCGGGGAATGAAAAACTGTTTTTT. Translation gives CASSPRAGNEKLFF.

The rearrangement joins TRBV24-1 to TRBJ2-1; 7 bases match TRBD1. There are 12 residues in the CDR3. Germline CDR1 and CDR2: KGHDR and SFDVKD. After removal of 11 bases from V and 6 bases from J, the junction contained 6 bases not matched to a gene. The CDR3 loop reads CAIGQAFNEQFF. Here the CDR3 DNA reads TGTGCCATCGGACAGGCCTTCAATGAGCAGTTCTTC.

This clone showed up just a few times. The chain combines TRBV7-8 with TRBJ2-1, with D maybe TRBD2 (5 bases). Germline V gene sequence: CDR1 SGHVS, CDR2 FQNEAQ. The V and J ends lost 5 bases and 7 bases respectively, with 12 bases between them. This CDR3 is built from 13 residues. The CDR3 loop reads CASSPTTWNEQFF. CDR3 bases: TGTGCCAGCAGCCCGACTACATGGAATGAGCAGTTCTTC.

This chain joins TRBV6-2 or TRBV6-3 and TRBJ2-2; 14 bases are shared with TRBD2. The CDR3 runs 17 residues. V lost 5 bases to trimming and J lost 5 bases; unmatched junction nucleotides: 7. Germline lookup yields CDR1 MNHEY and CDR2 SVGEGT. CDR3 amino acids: CASSRRLAGGHTGELFF. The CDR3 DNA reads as TGTGCCAGCAGTCGGAGACTAGCGGGAGGGCATACCGGGGAGCTGTTTTTT.